The 24 T cell receptor beta chains listed next were all sequenced from one sample in a study of blood T cell repertoires in COVID-19 (dated by TCRdb to the early 2020s). The library was produced with the immunoSEQ multiplex PCR assay. The table was pulled from immuneACCESS by TCRdb, which kept in-frame rearrangements only. Such tables lose some clones; where checked, under half of the loss comes from unresolved V genes, and the rest has no known cause. The sample includes about 200,000 clones, with approximately 84% observed a single time. 5.1% of the sample is taken by the ten largest. Sequenced sample: peripheral blood. The receptor set was obtained from a woman in her 70s with active or convalescent COVID-19.

This clone was observed once. This chain links TRBV5-1 with TRBJ2-1; 12 nucleotides align to TRBD2. The germline V gene has CDR1 SGHRS and CDR2 YFSETQ. Trimming cost V 4 bases and J 6 bases; bases outside gene matches: 11. The CDR3 runs to 17 residues. This chain's CDR3 is CASSPLAGGTASNEQFF. The DNA of the CDR3 is TGCGCCAGCAGCCCGCTAGCGGGAGGGACGGCGAGCAATGAGCAGTTCTTC.

This clone was found once. This rearrangement joins TRBV28 to TRBJ1-1; 8 bases fit TRBD1. Germline V gives CDR1 MDHEN, CDR2 SYDVKM. V gave up 8 bases and J gave up 4 bases; unmatched junction bases: 9. The CDR3 totals 14 residues. In DNA, the CDR3 is TGTGCCAGCGGAAACAGGGGGTGGGGCACTGAAGCTTTCTTT. Translation gives CASGNRGWGTEAFF.

This clone occurred once. The chain links TRBV7-2 to TRBJ1-2, with D perhaps matching TRBD1 (6 bases). CDR3 size: 12 residues. Germline V gene sequence: CDR1 SGHTA, CDR2 FQGNSA. V was shortened by 5 bases and J by 8 bases, with 12 bases between the two germline ends. In DNA form, the CDR3 reads TGTGCCAGCAGCGCCAGGGGTGCGGGCTACACCTTC. Protein: CASSARGAGYTF.

This CDR3 is CASSPKGQGLTGANVLTF. The CDR3 DNA sequence: TGTGCCAGCAGTCCCAAGGGACAGGGTCTGACTGGGGCCAACGTCCTGACTTTC. The chain combines TRBV6-6 with TRBJ2-6; 9 nucleotides match TRBD1. This CDR3 spans 18 amino acids. After removal of 5 bases from V and 2 bases from J, the junction contained 10 bases not matched to a gene. CDR1 and CDR2 (germline): MNHNY, SVGAGI (reference sequence).

This clone was counted only a few times. The chain carries TRBV7-6 and TRBJ2-7, with D perhaps TRBD2 (6 bases). Trimming took 3 bases from V and 6 from J, leaving 9 bases between them. The germline gives CDR1 SGHVS, CDR2 FNYEAQ. This CDR3 region has 12 residues. The CDR3 loop reads CASSFLGGEQYF. CDR3 DNA sequence: TGTGCCAGCAGCTTCCTGGGAGGCGAGCAGTACTTC.

The genes are TRBV15 and TRBJ1-5; TRBD1 aligns across 7 bases. Germline-derived CDR1 and CDR2 are LNHNV and YYDKDF (reference sequence). This CDR3 is 15 amino acids long. V shed 1 base and J 9 bases; nucleotides not matched to a gene: 9. Here the CDR3 reads CATSRGGGRQWPQHF. The CDR3 DNA reads as TGTGCCACCAGCAGAGGAGGGGGCAGGCAGTGGCCCCAGCATTTT. Variable domain in full (rest from reference TRBV15 and TRBJ1-5): DAMVIQNPRYQVTQFGKPVTLSCSQTLNHNVMYWYQQKSSQAPKLLFHYYDKDFNNEADTPDNFQSRRPNTSFCFLDIRSPGLGDTAMYLCATSRGGGRQWPQHFGDGTRLSIL.

V gene TRBV19 combines with J gene TRBJ1-1, with D possibly TRBD1 on 5 matching bases. Germline-derived CDR1 and CDR2 are LNHDA and SQIVND (reference sequence). CDR3 length equals 15 residues. V shed 3 bases and J shed 4 bases, with 15 bases lying between them. The CDR3 nucleotides read TGTGCCAGTAGTATCCCCCGCTTTGGGGCCACTGAAGCTTTCTTT. Translation gives CASSIPRFGATEAFF.

This clone was picked up a small number of times. The chain has TRBV2 and TRBJ2-1, with 11 nucleotides matching TRBD2. From germline, CDR1 is SNHLY and CDR2 FYNNEI. J was trimmed by 4 bases and V by 6 bases; bases with no gene match: 5. This CDR3 is built from 15 residues. This CDR3 reads CASRVAGGPYNEQFF. The DNA of the CDR3 is TGTGCCAGCAGGGTAGCGGGAGGGCCGTACAATGAGCAGTTCTTC.

The CDR3 DNA reads as TGTGCCAGCAGCTTCGGGGGGTATGGTCGCGGGGAGACCCAGTACTTC. This codes for CASSFGGYGRGETQYF. The V and J genes are TRBV5-6 and TRBJ2-5; TRBD2 matches at 7 bases. The CDR3 runs to 16 residues. Unmatched junction bases numbered 12, after V lost 2 bases and J lost 5 bases. Germline V lookup: CDR1 SGHDT, CDR2 YYEEEE.

The chain carries TRBV19 and TRBJ2-6; a weak D match, TRBD2 (5 bases). Germline assignment: CDR1 LNHDA and CDR2 SQIVND (reference sequence). This CDR3 is 18 amino acids long. Trimming left V 6 bases short and J 2 bases short, with 20 bases between. CDR3 sequence reads: CASRNPGFRGAGANVLTF. The CDR3 DNA reads as TGTGCCAGTAGAAACCCGGGGTTCCGAGGTGCTGGGGCCAACGTCCTGACTTTC.

On this clone itself: The junction departs from germline at one end; a sequencing error may be responsible. This chain uses TRBV12-5 with TRBJ2-3, with a tentative D call TRBD2 (7 bases). Per germline, CDR1 LGHNT and CDR2 FRNRAP. The CDR3 is 15 residues long. As DNA, the CDR3 is TGTGCTAGTGGCTTGGGGGGGCCTAGCACAGATACGCAGTATTTT. Protein product: CASGLGGPSTDTQYF.

The chain joins TRBV29-1 to TRBJ2-7; possibly TRBD1 for D (6 bases). Germline CDR1 reads SQVTM; CDR2 reads ANQGSEA. V lost 3 bases and J 3 bases, leaving 9 bases between the germline ends. There are 12 residues in the CDR3. As DNA, the CDR3 is TGCAGCGTTGAGACGGACAGCTACGAGCAGTACTTC. This codes for CSVETDSYEQYF.

This clone was recorded a few times. This rearrangement joins TRBV5-1 to TRBJ2-5; TRBD2 agrees at 8 bases. The trim removed 0 bases at V and 5 bases at J, leaving 9 bases unmatched. This CDR3 contains 16 residues. CDR1 and CDR2 from the germline V gene are SGHRS and YFSETQ. The CDR3 here is CASSLGGRNFLETQYF. The CDR3 DNA reads TGCGCCAGCAGCTTGGGCGGGAGGAATTTCTTGGAGACCCAGTACTTC.

This clone was seen a few times. V is TRBV7-9 and J is TRBJ2-2; D ambiguous. Germline V gene sequence: CDR1 SEHNR, CDR2 FQNEAQ (reference sequence). This CDR3 comprises 13 residues. V was pared by 5 bases and J by 5 bases, with 9 bases between. The CDR3 spells CASSQSETGELFF. The CDR3 DNA sequence: TGTGCCAGCAGCCAATCCGAGACCGGGGAGCTGTTTTTT.

The chain uses TRBV2 and TRBJ2-1; TRBD2 matches at 9 bases. CDR3 length equals 17 residues. Germline lookup yields CDR1 SNHLY and CDR2 FYNNEI. Trimming took 6 bases from V and 6 from J; bases not matched to a gene: 15. The DNA of the CDR3 is TGTGCCAGCAGGACCGGGACTAGCACCTTGGTAGCCAATGAGCAGTTCTTC. Translated, it gives CASRTGTSTLVANEQFF.

The chain recombines TRBV3-1 (or the pseudogene TRBV3-2) with TRBJ2-1; 16 bases agree with TRBD2. Trimming removed 3 bases from V and 10 bases from J; junction bases left unmatched: 3. Germline values: CDR1 LGHDT, CDR2 YNNKEL (reference sequence). The CDR3 consists of 15 residues. Written as DNA, the CDR3 is TGTGCCAGCAGCCAGAAGGGACTAGCGGGGGGGGAGCAGTTCTTC. Its translation is CASSQKGLAGGEQFF.

The chain recombines TRBV28 with TRBJ2-1, with D unresolved. CDR3 size: 12 residues. The V and J ends lost 1 base and 11 bases respectively, with 9 bases between them. Germline V lookup: CDR1 MDHEN, CDR2 SYDVKM. The CDR3 DNA reads as TGTGCCAGCAGTTTATCCCTCCCCCAGCAGTTCTTC. It specifies CASSLSLPQQFF.

This clone came up once. The CDR3 sequence is CASSYAQGIEQYF. The CDR3 coding sequence is TGTGCCAGCAGTTATGCTCAGGGGATCGAGCAGTACTTC. V is TRBV5-6 and J is TRBJ2-7; TRBD1 might be the D (6 bases). V was shortened by 5 bases and J by 6 bases, with 15 bases between the two germline ends. The CDR3 sequence is 13 residues long. CDR1 and CDR2 from the germline V gene are SGHDT and YYEEEE.

The count of this clone is one. The gene calls are TRBV18 and TRBJ1-6; perhaps TRBD1 as D (6 bases). V shed 6 bases and J shed 10 bases, with 16 bases lying between them. Germline CDR1 KGHSH, CDR2 LQKENI. The CDR3 has 14 amino acids. The CDR3 protein is CASSTDWGRSPLHF. As DNA, the CDR3 is TGTGCCAGCTCCACCGATTGGGGGCGATCACCCCTCCACTTT.

The J gene is TRBJ2-7, the V gene TRBV5-1, with D maybe TRBD1 (6 bases). In germline, CDR1 is SGHRS, CDR2 YFSETQ. CDR3 size: 15 residues. The germline V and J ends were trimmed by 2 bases and 1 base, with 13 bases remaining between them. CDR3 bases: TGCGCCAGCAGCTTCAACAGGGTAGGGTCCTACGAGCAGTACTTC. Amino acid sequence: CASSFNRVGSYEQYF. Full variable domain (remainder filled in from reference TRBV5-1 and TRBJ2-7): KAGVTQTPRYLIKTRGQQVTLSCSPISGHRSVSWYQQTPGQGLQFLFEYFSETQRNKGNFPGRFSGRQFSNSRSEMNVSTLELGDSALYLCASSFNRVGSYEQYFGPGTRLTVT.

The chain carries TRBV3-1 (or the pseudogene TRBV3-2) and TRBJ1-2; D is perhaps TRBD1 (5 bases). Per germline, CDR1 LGHDT and CDR2 YNNKEL (reference sequence). Trimming took off 2 bases at V and 7 bases at J, with 11 bases between the two ends. This CDR3 spans 13 amino acids. The CDR3 protein is CASSQNRQSGYTF. CDR3 nucleotides: TGTGCCAGCAGCCAAAATCGACAGTCTGGCTACACCTTC.

This chain links TRBV19 with TRBJ1-2, with a weak D call TRBD1 (6 bases). V dropped 10 bases and J dropped 4 bases, with 19 bases sitting between them. The germline V gene encodes CDR1 LNHDA and CDR2 SQIVND (reference sequence). This CDR3 is 14 amino acids long. The DNA for the CDR3 is TGTGCCACGAACAATCCGGGACAAGCCTATGGCTACACCTTC. Its protein product is CATNNPGQAYGYTF.

The chain uses TRBV9 and TRBJ2-2, with a weak D call TRBD1 (5 bases). This CDR3 spans 14 amino acids. V was cut by 0 bases and J by 10 bases, with 13 bases left in between. Germline assignment: CDR1 SGDLS and CDR2 YYNGEE. The chain's CDR3 is CASSVVSRQTELFF. The DNA for the CDR3 is TGTGCCAGCAGCGTAGTTTCAAGACAGACGGAGCTGTTTTTT.

The rearrangement links TRBV12-3 or TRBV12-4 to TRBJ1-1; D unclear. This CDR3 comprises 13 residues. V was pared by 7 bases and J by 3 bases, with 12 bases between. The CDR3 nucleotides read TGTGCCAGCACCCCGCGGGCGGACACTGAAGCTTTCTTT. This encodes CASTPRADTEAFF.